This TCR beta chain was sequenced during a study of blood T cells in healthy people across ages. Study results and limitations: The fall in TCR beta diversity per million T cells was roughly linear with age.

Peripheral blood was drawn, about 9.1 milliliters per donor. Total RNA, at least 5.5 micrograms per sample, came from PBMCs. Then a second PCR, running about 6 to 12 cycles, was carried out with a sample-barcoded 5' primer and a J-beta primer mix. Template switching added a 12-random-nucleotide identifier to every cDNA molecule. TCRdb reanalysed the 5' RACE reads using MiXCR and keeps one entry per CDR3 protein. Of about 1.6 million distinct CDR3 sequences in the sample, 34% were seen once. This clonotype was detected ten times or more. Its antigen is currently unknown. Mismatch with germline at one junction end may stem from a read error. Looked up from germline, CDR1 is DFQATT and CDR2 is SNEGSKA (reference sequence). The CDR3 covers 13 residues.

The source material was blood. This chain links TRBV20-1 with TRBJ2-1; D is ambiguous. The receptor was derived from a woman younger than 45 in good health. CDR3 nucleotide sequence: TGTAGTAGCACATGGGCGGCGAGGAATGAGCAGTTCTTC. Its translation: CSSTWAARNEQFF.